The 12 T cell receptor beta chains reported below all come from one sample, sequenced in a study of OX40 agonist ivuxolimab in advanced cancers. The assay was immunoSEQ multiplex PCR, and TCRdb's table has in-frame clones only and misses some. The sample lists approximately 92,000 clones; under 90% were seen once. Sample: CD4+ or CD8+ T cells sorted from blood, taken in a trial of the OX40 agonist ivuxolimab. Receptor source: an adult with an advanced solid tumor such as melanoma, head and neck, liver or kidney cancer.

The rearrangement joins TRBV21-1 to TRBJ2-3; TRBD1 reflects the table's D call only, with no check against the DNA. TRBV21-1 is listed as a pseudogene. The CDR3 spans 14 residues. The DNA of the CDR3 is TGTGCCAGCACCCACAGAGTCGACACAGATACGCAGTATTTT. Protein: CASTHRVDTDTQYF.

The J gene is TRBJ2-2, the V gene TRBV7-8; 8 bases map to TRBD1. V shed 4 bases, J shed 8 bases, and the junction held 6 bases outside the gene matches. CDR1 is SGHVS and CDR2 is FQNEAQ in the germline V gene. This CDR3 region has 14 residues. The CDR3 DNA follows: TGTGCCAGCAGCTGGACAGGGCCCTCTGGGGAGCTGTTTTTT. Protein sequence: CASSWTGPSGELFF.

This rearrangement joins TRBV27 to TRBJ2-7; D is perhaps TRBD1 or TRBD2 (6 bases each). Germline CDR1 MNHEY, CDR2 SMNVEV (reference sequence). The CDR3 is 14 amino acids. The germline V and J ends were trimmed by 8 bases and 0 bases, with 14 bases remaining between them. The CDR3 bases are TGTGCCAGCTGGGGGGCTACTAGCTCCTACGAGCAGTACTTC. Residues: CASWGATSSYEQYF.

The chain uses TRBV18 and TRBJ1-1; 10 nucleotides line up with TRBD1. The CDR3 extends over 15 amino acids. V dropped 6 bases and J dropped 1; count of bases not matched to a gene: 5. Germline CDR1 KGHSH, CDR2 LQKENI. Here the CDR3 reads CASSPGQGPNTEAFF. The CDR3 nucleotides are TGTGCCAGCTCTCCGGGACAGGGGCCGAACACTGAAGCTTTCTTT.

The chain joins TRBV19 to TRBJ2-7, with 9 bases identical to TRBD1. The CDR3 contains 15 residues. Per the germline V gene, CDR1 is LNHDA and CDR2 is SQIVND (reference sequence). V dropped 5 bases and J dropped 4; count of bases not matched to a gene: 9. The CDR3 spells CASSDYRTGVYEQYF. CDR3 DNA: TGTGCCAGTAGTGACTACCGGACAGGGGTTTACGAGCAGTACTTC.

The CDR3 reads CASSEVGNEQFF. The CDR3 DNA follows: TGTGCCAGCAGTGAAGTGGGCAATGAGCAGTTCTTC. The rearrangement joins TRBV2 to TRBJ2-1; no clear D. The V end was cut by 1 base, the J end by 6 bases, with 4 bases between. Per germline, CDR1 SNHLY and CDR2 FYNNEI. CDR3 size: 12 residues. The full variable domain, in which reference TRBV2 and TRBJ2-1 provide the parts outside the CDR3, is EPEVTQTPSHQVTQMGQEVILRCVPISNHLYFYWYRQILGQKVEFLVSFYNNEISEKSEIFDDQFSVERPDGSNFTLKIRSTKLEDSAMYFCASSEVGNEQFFGPGTRLTVL.

The rearrangement joins TRBV6-6 to TRBJ1-5, with a weak D call TRBD1 (5 bases). Germline CDR1 and CDR2: MNHNY and SVGAGI (reference sequence). The CDR3 sequence is 16 residues long. Trimming cost V 4 bases and J 0 bases, with 13 bases left between them. CDR3 bases: TGTGCCAGCAGTTCCCCTCTGGGGGTTAGCAATCAGCCCCAGCATTTT. Its translation is CASSSPLGVSNQPQHF.

CDR3 in DNA: TGTGCCAGCAGCGTTGACAGAAAAATCGGTTCACCCCTCCACTTT. The encoded protein is CASSVDRKIGSPLHF. The genes are TRBV6-5 and TRBJ1-6; D is perhaps TRBD1 (5 bases). V lost 6 bases and J lost 9, with 18 bases in between. CDR1 is MNHEY, CDR2 SVGAGI, per germline. This CDR3 comprises 15 residues.

This clone has only one observation. The genes are TRBV7-2 and TRBJ2-7, with D possibly matching TRBD2 (6 bases). Per germline, CDR1 SGHTA and CDR2 FQGNSA. Trimming left V 0 bases short and J 2 bases short, with 11 bases between. There are 15 residues in the CDR3. Written as DNA, the CDR3 is TGTGCCAGCAGCTTAGCTTGGGGGGTAGCCTACGAGCAGTACTTC. It encodes CASSLAWGVAYEQYF.

This clone appeared a single time. The V and J genes are TRBV5-8 and TRBJ1-5; D is perhaps TRBD1 (5 bases). The CDR3 totals 19 residues. Germline-derived CDR1 and CDR2 are SGHTS and YDEGEE. V lost 0 bases, J lost 1 base, and 20 bases lay in between. The CDR3 nucleotides read TGTGCCAGCAGCTTGGGAGCGAGCCACGGGGGAAGGAGCAATCAGCCCCAGCATTTT. It codes for CASSLGASHGGRSNQPQHF.

The chain is built from TRBV11-1 and TRBJ2-3; 9 bases agree with TRBD2. V trimming: 3 bases; J trimming: 2 bases; junction bases outside the gene matches: 3. The CDR3 has 15 residues. Germline CDR1 and CDR2: SGHAT and FQDESV (reference sequence). CDR3 bases: TGTGCCAGCAGCTTTAGCGGGGGCAACACAGATACGCAGTATTTT. It encodes CASSFSGGNTDTQYF.

The V call is TRBV4-1, the J call TRBJ2-5; D might be TRBD1 (6 bases). Germline CDR1 MGHRA, CDR2 YSYEKL. The CDR3 has 14 amino acids. Between the trimmed V and J ends, which lost 0 bases and 4 bases, there was a span of 9 bases. Written as DNA, the CDR3 is TGCGCCAGCAGCCAAGATCCAGGGGCAGAGACCCAGTACTTC. This gives the protein CASSQDPGAETQYF.